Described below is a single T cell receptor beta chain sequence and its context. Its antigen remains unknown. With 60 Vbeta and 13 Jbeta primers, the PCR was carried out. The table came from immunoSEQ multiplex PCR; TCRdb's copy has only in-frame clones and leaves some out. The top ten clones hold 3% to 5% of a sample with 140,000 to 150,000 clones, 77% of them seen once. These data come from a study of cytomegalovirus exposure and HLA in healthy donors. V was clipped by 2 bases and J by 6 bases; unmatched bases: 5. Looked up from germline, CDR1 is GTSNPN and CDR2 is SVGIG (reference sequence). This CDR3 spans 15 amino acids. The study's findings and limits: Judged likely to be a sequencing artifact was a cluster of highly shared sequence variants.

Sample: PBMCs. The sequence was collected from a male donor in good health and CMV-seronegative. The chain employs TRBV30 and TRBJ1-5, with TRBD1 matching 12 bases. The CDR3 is CAWSIRDRGLQPQHF. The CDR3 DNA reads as TGTGCCTGGAGTATCCGGGACAGGGGGCTTCAGCCCCAGCATTTT.